The present entry profiles one T cell receptor (beta chain) with its context. The antigen is unknown. The data derive from a study of T cells in Graves' hyperthyroidism and ophthalmopathy. Clinical symptoms, serum thyroxine, TRAb, thyroid ultrasound and orbital computed tomography established diagnosis. Around 10 ml fresh peripheral blood yielded the PBMCs. Findings of the study overall: Most thyroid clonotypes with frequency above 0.001 were detected in blood.

Researchers amplified the TCR beta CDR3 regions from RNA transcripts. Using the HTBI primer set, a first-round RT-PCR was run on the TCR CDR3. TCRdb re-called the multiplex PCR reads through MiXCR, storing one row per CDR3 protein. The table lists about 640,000 distinct CDR3 sequences, less than 25% of them singletons. The clonotype originates from a man aged 25-40 years with Graves' ophthalmopathy. Sample: blood.

CDR3 in amino acids: CSARRRRTSGYNEQFF. CDR3 nucleotide sequence: TGCAGTGCTAGGAGGCGAAGGACTAGCGGATACAATGAGCAGTTCTTC. The V and J genes are TRBV20-1 and TRBJ2-1; 10 nucleotides match TRBD2. The ends lost 3 bases at V and 4 bases at J; junction bases unmatched: 9. Germline values: CDR1 DFQATT, CDR2 SNEGSKA (reference sequence). This CDR3 comprises 16 residues.